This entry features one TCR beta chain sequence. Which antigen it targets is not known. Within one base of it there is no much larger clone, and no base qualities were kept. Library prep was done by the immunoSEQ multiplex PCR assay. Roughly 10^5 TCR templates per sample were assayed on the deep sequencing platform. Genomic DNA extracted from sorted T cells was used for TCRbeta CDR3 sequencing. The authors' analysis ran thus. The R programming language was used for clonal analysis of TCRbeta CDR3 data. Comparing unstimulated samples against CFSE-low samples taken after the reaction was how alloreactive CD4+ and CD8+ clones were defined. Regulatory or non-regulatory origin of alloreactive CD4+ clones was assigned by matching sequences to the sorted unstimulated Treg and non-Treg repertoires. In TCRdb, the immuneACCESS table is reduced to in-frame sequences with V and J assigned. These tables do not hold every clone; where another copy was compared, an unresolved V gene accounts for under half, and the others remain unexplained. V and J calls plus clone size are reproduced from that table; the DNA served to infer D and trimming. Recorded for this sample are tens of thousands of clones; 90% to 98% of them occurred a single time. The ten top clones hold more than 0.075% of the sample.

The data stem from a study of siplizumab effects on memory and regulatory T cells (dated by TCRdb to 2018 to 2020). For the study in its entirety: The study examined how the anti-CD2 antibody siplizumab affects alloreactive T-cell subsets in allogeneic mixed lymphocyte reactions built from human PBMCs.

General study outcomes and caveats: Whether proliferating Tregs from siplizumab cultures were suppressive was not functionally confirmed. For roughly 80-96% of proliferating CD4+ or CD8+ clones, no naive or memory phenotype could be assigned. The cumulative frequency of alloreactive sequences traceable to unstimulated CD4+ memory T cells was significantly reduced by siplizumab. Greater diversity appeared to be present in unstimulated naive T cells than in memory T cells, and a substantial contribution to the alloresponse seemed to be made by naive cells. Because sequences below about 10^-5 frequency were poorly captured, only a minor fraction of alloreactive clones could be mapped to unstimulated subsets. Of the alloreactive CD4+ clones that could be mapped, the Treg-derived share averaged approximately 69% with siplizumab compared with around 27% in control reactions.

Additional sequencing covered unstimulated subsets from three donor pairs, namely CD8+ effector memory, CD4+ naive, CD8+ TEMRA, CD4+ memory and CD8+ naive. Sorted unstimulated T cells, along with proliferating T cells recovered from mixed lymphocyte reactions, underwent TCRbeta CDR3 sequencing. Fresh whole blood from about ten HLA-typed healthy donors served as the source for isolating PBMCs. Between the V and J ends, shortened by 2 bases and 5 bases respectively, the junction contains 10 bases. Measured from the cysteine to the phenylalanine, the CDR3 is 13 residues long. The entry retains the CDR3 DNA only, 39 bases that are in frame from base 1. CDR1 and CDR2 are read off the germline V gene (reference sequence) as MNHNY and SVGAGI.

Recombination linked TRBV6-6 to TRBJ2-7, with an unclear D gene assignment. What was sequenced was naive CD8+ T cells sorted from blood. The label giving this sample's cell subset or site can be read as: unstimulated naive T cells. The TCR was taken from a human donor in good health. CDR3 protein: CASSYRPENEQYF. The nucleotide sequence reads TGTGCCAGCAGTTACCGACCGGAAAACGAGCAGTACTTC.